This T cell receptor beta chain was documented in a study of cytomegalovirus exposure and HLA in healthy donors. Per the germline V gene, CDR1 is SQVTM and CDR2 is ANQGSEA. V lost 5 bases and J 4 bases, leaving 9 bases between the germline ends. This CDR3 region has 11 residues. 13 Jbeta primers and 60 Vbeta primers were used for the PCR. The repertoire was sequenced with immunoSEQ multiplex PCR; TCRdb's copy has only in-frame clones and lacks some. Altogether more than 45,000 clones are present, 72% being singletons, with the ten largest covering just under 6.5%. This clonotype was sampled from a man aged 25-45 years in good health and CMV-seronegative. Sequencing used PBMCs. The rearrangement uses TRBV29-1 and TRBJ2-7, with D perhaps matching TRBD1 (5 bases). The DNA for the CDR3 is TGCAGCGTTCATAGGGGTTACGAGCAGTACTTC. As protein: CSVHRGYEQYF.